This record concerns one T cell receptor (beta chain) sequence. This specimen belongs to a study of T cells in Graves' hyperthyroidism and ophthalmopathy. Thyroid ultrasound and orbital computed tomography, with clinical symptoms and serum thyroxine and TRAb, informed diagnoses. TCR beta CDR3 regions were amplified from RNA. During a first-round RT-PCR of the TCR CDR3, the HTBI primer set was used. TCRdb reprocessed the multiplex PCR reads via MiXCR and lists one record per CDR3 protein. Counted here are under 350,000 distinct CDR3 sequences, 15% to 20% occurring once; the ten biggest clones make up under 55%. J gave up 3 bases and V 3 bases, and 7 bases lay outside the gene matches. CDR3 size: 17 residues. Germline-derived CDR1 and CDR2 are ENHRY and SYGVKD.

This receptor was obtained from a woman aged 45-65 years with Graves' hyperthyroidism. Sequencing was done on a sample of blood. The rearrangement uses TRBV10-3 and TRBJ2-1; 11 nucleotides line up with TRBD2. The CDR3 sequence is CAISDTSGSGSYNEQFF. As DNA, the CDR3 is TGTGCCATCAGTGATACTAGCGGGAGTGGGAGCTACAATGAGCAGTTCTTC.